This T cell receptor beta chain appears in the sequencing data of a study of cytomegalovirus exposure and HLA in healthy donors. In the PCR, 60 Vbeta and 13 Jbeta primers were used. TCRdb's copy holds only in-frame clones and misses some; the assay was immunoSEQ multiplex PCR. Of approximately 110,000 clones listed, 77% are singletons. Germline-derived CDR1 and CDR2 are SGDLS and YYNGEE. The length of the CDR3 is 13 residues. The V and J ends lost 0 bases and 0 bases respectively, with 3 bases between them. Turning to this clone: What it binds is not known.

Findings of the study overall: Usually a TCR sequence was rare, but some public TCRs were found in many donors. What TCR beta sequences reportedly achieved was accurate prediction of HLA-A and HLA-B alleles in most subjects. What a later analysis reportedly showed was that an Asian-associated ancestry cluster had fewer N-insertions than the approximately 670-donor mean.

V usage is TRBV9 and J usage is TRBJ1-2; no firm D call. The sequenced material came from PBMCs. This sequence originates from a middle-aged woman in good health and CMV-seropositive. The CDR3 DNA reads as TGTGCCAGCAGCGTAGACTCTAACTATGGCTACACCTTC. Translation: CASSVDSNYGYTF.